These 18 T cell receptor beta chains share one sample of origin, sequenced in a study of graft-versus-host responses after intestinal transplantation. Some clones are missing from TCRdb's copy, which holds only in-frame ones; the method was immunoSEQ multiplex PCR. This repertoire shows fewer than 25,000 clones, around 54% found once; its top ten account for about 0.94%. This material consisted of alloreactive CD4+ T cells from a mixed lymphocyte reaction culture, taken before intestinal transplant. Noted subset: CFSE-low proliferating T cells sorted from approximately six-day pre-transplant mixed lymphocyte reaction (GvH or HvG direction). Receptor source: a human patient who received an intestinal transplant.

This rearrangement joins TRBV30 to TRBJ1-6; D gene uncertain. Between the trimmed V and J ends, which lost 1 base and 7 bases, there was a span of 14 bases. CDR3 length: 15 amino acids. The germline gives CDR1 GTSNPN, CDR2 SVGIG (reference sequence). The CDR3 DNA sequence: TGTGCCTGGAGTGGGCACTCACGGGGAAATTCACCCCTCCACTTT. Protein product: CAWSGHSRGNSPLHF.

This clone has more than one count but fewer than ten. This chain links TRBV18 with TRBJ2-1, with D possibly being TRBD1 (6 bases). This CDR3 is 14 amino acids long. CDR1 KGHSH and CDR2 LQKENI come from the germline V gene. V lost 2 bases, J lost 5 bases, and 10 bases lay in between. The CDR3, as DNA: TGTGCCAGCTCACCATGGGACATACACAATGAGCAGTTCTTC. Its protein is CASSPWDIHNEQFF.

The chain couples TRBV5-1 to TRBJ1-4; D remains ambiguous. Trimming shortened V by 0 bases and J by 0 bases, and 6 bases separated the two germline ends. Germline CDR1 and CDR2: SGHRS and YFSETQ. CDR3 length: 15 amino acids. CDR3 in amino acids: CASSLDGATNEKLFF. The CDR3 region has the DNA TGCGCCAGCAGCTTGGACGGAGCAACTAATGAAAAACTGTTTTTT.

The CDR3 here is CASTGTGEETQYF. The CDR3 nucleotides are TGTGCCTCGACCGGGACAGGGGAAGAGACCCAGTACTTC. The rearrangement links TRBV30 to TRBJ2-5; 10 bases line up with TRBD1. CDR1 is GTSNPN, CDR2 SVGIG, per germline (reference sequence). The CDR3 is made up of 13 amino acids. V gave up 7 bases and J gave up 3 bases; unmatched junction bases: 5.

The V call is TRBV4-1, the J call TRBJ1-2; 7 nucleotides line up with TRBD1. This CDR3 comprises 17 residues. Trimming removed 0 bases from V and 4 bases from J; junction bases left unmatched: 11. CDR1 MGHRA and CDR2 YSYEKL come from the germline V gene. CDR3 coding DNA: TGCGCCAGCAGCCAAGATCCGAATAAACAGGGGTCCTATGGCTACACCTTC. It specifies CASSQDPNKQGSYGYTF.

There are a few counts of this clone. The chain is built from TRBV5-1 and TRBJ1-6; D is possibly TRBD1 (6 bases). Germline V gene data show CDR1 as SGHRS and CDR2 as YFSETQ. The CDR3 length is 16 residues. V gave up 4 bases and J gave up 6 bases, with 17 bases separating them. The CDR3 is CASSPSRGMGNSPLHF. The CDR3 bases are TGCGCCAGCAGCCCCTCCAGGGGAATGGGTAATTCACCCCTCCACTTT.

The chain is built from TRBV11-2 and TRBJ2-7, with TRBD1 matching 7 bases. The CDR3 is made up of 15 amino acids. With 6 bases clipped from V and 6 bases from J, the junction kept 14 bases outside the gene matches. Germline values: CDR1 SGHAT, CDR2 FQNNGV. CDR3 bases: TGTGCCAGCAGACCGACAGGGATCCCATCTGCCGAGCAGTACTTC. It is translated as CASRPTGIPSAEQYF.

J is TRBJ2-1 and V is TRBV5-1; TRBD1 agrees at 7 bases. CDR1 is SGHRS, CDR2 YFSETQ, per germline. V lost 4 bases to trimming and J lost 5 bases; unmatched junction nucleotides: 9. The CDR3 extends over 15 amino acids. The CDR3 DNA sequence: TGCGCCAGCAGCGTCACCGGGACAGATCACAATGAGCAGTTCTTC. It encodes CASSVTGTDHNEQFF.

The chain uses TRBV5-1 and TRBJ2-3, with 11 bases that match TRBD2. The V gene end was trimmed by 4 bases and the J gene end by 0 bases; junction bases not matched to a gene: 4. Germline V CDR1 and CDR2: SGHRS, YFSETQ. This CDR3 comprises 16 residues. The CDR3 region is CASSTVAGGSTDTQYF. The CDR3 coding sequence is TGCGCCAGCAGCACCGTAGCGGGGGGGAGCACAGATACGCAGTATTTT.

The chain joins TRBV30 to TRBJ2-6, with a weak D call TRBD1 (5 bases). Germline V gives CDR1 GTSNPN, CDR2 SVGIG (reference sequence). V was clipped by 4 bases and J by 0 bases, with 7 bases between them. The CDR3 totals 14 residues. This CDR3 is CAWTDSSGANVLTF. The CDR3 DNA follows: TGTGCCTGGACTGACAGCTCTGGGGCCAACGTCCTGACTTTC.

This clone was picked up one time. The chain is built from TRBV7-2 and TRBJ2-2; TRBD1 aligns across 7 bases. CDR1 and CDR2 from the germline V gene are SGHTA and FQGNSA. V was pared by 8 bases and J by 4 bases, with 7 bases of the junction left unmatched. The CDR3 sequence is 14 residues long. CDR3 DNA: TGTGCCAGCCGTCGACAGGGTGGCACCGGGGAGCTGTTTTTT. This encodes CASRRQGGTGELFF.

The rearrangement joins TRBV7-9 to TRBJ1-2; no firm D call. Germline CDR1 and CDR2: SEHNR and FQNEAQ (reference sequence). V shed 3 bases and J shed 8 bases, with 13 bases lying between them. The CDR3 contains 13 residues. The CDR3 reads CASSLRGVGGYTF. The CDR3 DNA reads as TGTGCCAGCAGCTTGCGGGGAGTGGGGGGCTACACCTTC.

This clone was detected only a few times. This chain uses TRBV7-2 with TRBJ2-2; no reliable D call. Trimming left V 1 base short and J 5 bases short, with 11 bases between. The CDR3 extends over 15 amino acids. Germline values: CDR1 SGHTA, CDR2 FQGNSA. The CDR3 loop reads CASSLGRVRTGELFF. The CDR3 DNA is TGTGCCAGCAGCTTAGGTCGAGTGAGGACCGGGGAGCTGTTTTTT. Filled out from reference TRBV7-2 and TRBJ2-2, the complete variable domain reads GAGVSQSPSNKVTEKGKDVELRCDPISGHTALYWYRQSLGQGLEFLIYFQGNSAPDKSGLPSDRFSAERTGGSVSTLTIQRTQQEDSAVYLCASSLGRVRTGELFFGEGSRLTVL.

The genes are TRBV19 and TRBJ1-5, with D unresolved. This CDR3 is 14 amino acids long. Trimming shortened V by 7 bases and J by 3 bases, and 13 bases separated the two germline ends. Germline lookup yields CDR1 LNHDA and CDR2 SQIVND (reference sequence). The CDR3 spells CASNPLGVNQPQHF. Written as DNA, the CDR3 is TGTGCCAGTAACCCCCTCGGGGTCAATCAGCCCCAGCATTTT.

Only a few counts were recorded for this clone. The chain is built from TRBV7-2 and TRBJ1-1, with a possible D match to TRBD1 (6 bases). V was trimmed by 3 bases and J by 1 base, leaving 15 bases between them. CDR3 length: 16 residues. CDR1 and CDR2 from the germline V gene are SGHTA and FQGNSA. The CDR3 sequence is CASSFSTGSPNTEAFF. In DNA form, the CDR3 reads TGTGCCAGCAGCTTTTCAACAGGGTCCCCGAACACTGAAGCTTTCTTT.

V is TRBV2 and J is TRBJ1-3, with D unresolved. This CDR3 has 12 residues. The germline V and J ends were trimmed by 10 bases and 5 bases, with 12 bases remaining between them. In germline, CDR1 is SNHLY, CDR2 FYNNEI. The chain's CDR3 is CATTDFRNTIYF. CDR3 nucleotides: TGTGCCACCACGGACTTTCGAAACACCATATATTTT.

The CDR3 spells CASSQESGGGGMNEQFF. In DNA form, the CDR3 reads TGCGCCAGCAGCCAAGAGTCCGGCGGGGGGGGGATGAATGAGCAGTTCTTC. The V and J genes are TRBV4-3 and TRBJ2-1, with 9 bases fitting TRBD2. Germline CDR1 reads LGHNA; CDR2 reads YSLEER. V lost 0 bases and J lost 7; bases outside the gene matches: 10. The CDR3 covers 17 residues.

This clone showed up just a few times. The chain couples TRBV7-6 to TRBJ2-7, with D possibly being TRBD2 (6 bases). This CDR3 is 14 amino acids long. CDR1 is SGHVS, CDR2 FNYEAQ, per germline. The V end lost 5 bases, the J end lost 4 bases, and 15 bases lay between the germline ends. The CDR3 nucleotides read TGTGCCAGCAGCGCAATGCAGGGAGGTTACGAGCAGTACTTC. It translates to CASSAMQGGYEQYF.